This T cell receptor (beta chain) emerged from a study of blood T cell repertoires in COVID-19. Overall study: Material from acute and convalescent COVID-19 was sourced from the United States, Italy and Spain. The cDNA or gDNA used as material had been derived from T cells, B-cell-depleted T cells, or PBMCs.

This clone appeared once. In the source study's methods: Reference gene primers were amplified, and this amplification served to estimate nucleated cell counts. Only in-frame clones appear in the TCRdb table, and some are missing; sequencing was by immunoSEQ multiplex PCR. V, J and clone size were drawn from that table, and D and trimming were deduced from the DNA. The repertoire consists of about 280,000 clones, with approximately 88% occurring once and the leading ten covering roughly 9.1%. The source of this sequence is a man aged 18 to 29 with active or convalescent COVID-19. Sequenced input: peripheral blood.

The CDR3 loop reads CASSPMTSGGETQYF. The CDR3 coding sequence is TGTGCCAGCAGCCCTATGACTAGCGGGGGTGAGACCCAGTACTTC. V gene TRBV7-6 combines with J gene TRBJ2-5, with 12 bases aligning to TRBD2. Germline loops: CDR1 SGHVS, CDR2 FNYEAQ. The CDR3 is 15 amino acids. Trimming removed 5 bases from V and 5 bases from J; junction bases left unmatched: 6.